This T cell receptor beta chain was sequenced during a study of T cell changes during pregnancy in multiple sclerosis. This CDR3 contains 15 residues. Germline loops: CDR1 MNHNY, CDR2 SVGAGI (reference sequence). The V end lost 6 bases, the J end lost 4 bases, and 15 bases lay between the germline ends. Profiling relied on immunoSEQ multiplex PCR, and the TCRdb table lists in-frame clones only, not all of them. The data show about 44,000 clones, under 95% seen once. The sample here was CD4+ T cells from peripheral blood mononuclear cells, taken in the third trimester of pregnancy. This TCR was recovered from a female donor with multiple sclerosis, enrolled in a pregnancy study. V and J are TRBV6-6 and TRBJ2-2, with a tentative D call TRBD2 (7 bases). The CDR3 DNA reads as TGTGCCAGCAGGTCTGGGGGGGCGGGCACCGGGGAGCTGTTTTTT. Translating gives CASRSGGAGTGELFF.